The 24 T cell receptor beta chains below all came from one sample that was sequenced in a study of post-analysis software for immune sequencing data. No antigens are known for them. Whole-study results and caveats: Elevated frequency relative to controls characterized several TRBV segments in patients, TRBV5-6, TRBV5-1 and TRBV20-1 among them.

Prepared libraries of TCR beta cDNA carried unique molecular identifiers. TCRdb reprocessed the PCR reads with MiXCR, giving one entry per CDR3 protein. The table shows a few hundred thousand distinct CDR3 sequences, with roughly 36% occurring only once. The specimen was blood. These receptors were collected from a girl aged 5 to 17 with multiple sclerosis.

The V call is TRBV10-3, the J call TRBJ1-2; D might be TRBD1 (6 bases). V lost 4 bases, J lost 4 bases, and 10 bases lay in between. The CDR3 totals 13 residues. Germline V gene lookup returns CDR1 ENHRY and CDR2 SYGVKD. The CDR3 sequence is CAISGTDGYGYTF. In DNA, the CDR3 is TGTGCCATCAGTGGGACAGACGGCTATGGCTACACCTTC.

This chain links TRBV11-2 with TRBJ2-2; TRBD1 is a possible D gene (5 bases). This CDR3 is 15 amino acids long. The germline V gene encodes CDR1 SGHAT and CDR2 FQNNGV. Trimming stripped 5 bases from V and 8 bases from J, with 18 bases between. The CDR3 DNA reads TGTGCCAGCAGCCCCCTATCAGGGTTGATGGGGGAGCTGTTTTTT. Translating gives CASSPLSGLMGELFF.

The V gene is TRBV12-5, the J gene TRBJ2-5; 10 nucleotides line up with TRBD1. CDR1 and CDR2 (germline): LGHNT, FRNRAP. J was trimmed by 5 bases and V by 3 bases; bases with no gene match: 6. The CDR3 sequence is 15 residues long. CDR3 nucleotide sequence: TGTGCTAGTGGTTTAGGGGACAGGGGCTGGGAGACCCAGTACTTC. Amino acid sequence: CASGLGDRGWETQYF.

This clonotype was counted only a few times. This chain joins TRBV6-2 or TRBV6-3 and TRBJ1-5; a possible D gene is TRBD1 (5 bases). With 2 bases removed from V and 2 bases from J, the gap between germline ends came to 13 bases. This CDR3 has 16 amino acids. Germline V gene sequence: CDR1 MNHEY, CDR2 SVGEGT. The CDR3 DNA is TGTGCCAGCAGTTACCCCGGACCCAGGGGCAATCAGCCCCAGCATTTT. This codes for CASSYPGPRGNQPQHF.

The V and J genes are TRBV24-1 and TRBJ2-2, with D perhaps TRBD1 (6 bases). The germline CDR1 and CDR2 sequences are KGHDR and SFDVKD. The length of the CDR3 is 16 residues. The V and J ends lost 3 bases and 3 bases respectively, with 13 bases between them. CDR3 DNA: TGTGCCACCAGTGATGGGGGCCGGACGGACACCGGGGAGCTGTTTTTT. Its translation: CATSDGGRTDTGELFF.

This clonotype was found a few times. The chain employs TRBV27 and TRBJ1-5, with D perhaps matching TRBD1 (6 bases). The ends were cut back, 9 bases at V and 0 bases at J, with 18 bases in the middle. Germline CDR1 and CDR2: MNHEY and SMNVEV (reference sequence). The CDR3 is 16 amino acids. The DNA of the CDR3 is TGTGCCAGTCAACTAAACAGACAGGTTAGCAATCAGCCCCAGCATTTT. Its translation is CASQLNRQVSNQPQHF.

The rearrangement links TRBV9 to TRBJ1-4, with D tentatively TRBD1 (6 bases). Germline-derived CDR1 and CDR2 are SGDLS and YYNGEE. V gave up 3 bases and J gave up 6 bases, with 12 bases separating them. This CDR3 region has 14 residues. The DNA of the CDR3 is TGTGCCAGCAGCGAAAACAGGGCCGATGAAAAACTGTTTTTT. This translates into CASSENRADEKLFF.

This clonotype was seen a handful of times. This rearrangement joins TRBV5-1 to TRBJ2-1; 9 bases agree with TRBD1. Germline V lookup: CDR1 SGHRS, CDR2 YFSETQ. V shed 0 bases and J 1 base; nucleotides not matched to a gene: 2. The CDR3 is 16 amino acids. The CDR3 DNA follows: TGCGCCAGCAGCTTGGTGGGACAGGGTTCCTACAATGAGCAGTTCTTC. Amino acids: CASSLVGQGSYNEQFF.

V is TRBV15 and J is TRBJ2-7; D is perhaps TRBD2 (5 bases). Germline V gene lookup returns CDR1 LNHNV and CDR2 YYDKDF (reference sequence). V gave up 3 bases and J gave up 10 bases, with 13 bases separating them. The CDR3 runs 12 residues. The CDR3 loop reads CATSRPQEAQYF. Here the CDR3 DNA reads TGTGCCACCAGCAGGCCCCAGGAGGCCCAGTACTTC.

This clonotype appeared many times. The chain uses TRBV6-2 or TRBV6-3 and TRBJ2-7; D may correspond to TRBD1 or TRBD2 (5 bases each). Trimming shortened V by 8 bases and J by 2 bases, and 13 bases separated the two germline ends. Germline lookup yields CDR1 MNHEY and CDR2 SVGEGT. The CDR3 runs 13 residues. The CDR3 is CASRRDRPYEQYF. The CDR3 nucleotides read TGTGCCAGCCGACGGGACCGACCCTACGAGCAGTACTTC.

This clonotype was picked up a small number of times. The chain joins TRBV27 to TRBJ1-1; 8 positions agree with TRBD1. The CDR3 consists of 14 residues. Germline CDR1 reads MNHEY; CDR2 reads SMNVEV (reference sequence). The trim removed 4 bases at V and 4 bases at J, leaving 5 bases unmatched. CDR3 DNA: TGTGCCAGCAGTTCACAGGGGGTATTCACTGAAGCTTTCTTT. This sequence encodes CASSSQGVFTEAFF.

The chain has TRBV9 and TRBJ2-1; possible D gene TRBD2, 6 bases. The CDR3 has 12 amino acids. Trimming removed 3 bases from V and 7 bases from J, with 8 bases in between. Looked up from germline, CDR1 is SGDLS and CDR2 is YYNGEE. The CDR3 spells CASSGLGNEQFF. For the CDR3, the DNA is TGTGCCAGCAGCGGACTAGGGAATGAGCAGTTCTTC.

This chain connects TRBV27 to TRBJ2-3; D could derive from TRBD1 or TRBD2 (6 bases each). There are 16 residues in the CDR3. In germline, CDR1 is MNHEY, CDR2 SMNVEV (reference sequence). V lost 6 bases to trimming and J lost 4 bases, with 20 bases between them. CDR3 amino acids: CASSPRGAGRADTQYF. In nucleotides, the CDR3 is TGTGCCAGCAGCCCTAGGGGGGCGGGGAGAGCAGATACGCAGTATTTT.

There are a few counts of this clonotype. The chain employs TRBV12-3 or TRBV12-4 and TRBJ2-5; D unresolved. Between the trimmed V and J ends, which lost 7 bases and 1 base, there was a span of 13 bases. The CDR3 covers 14 residues. The CDR3 DNA reads TGTGCCAGCAAACCCAAGCGAATCCAAGAGACCCAGTACTTC. Translated: CASKPKRIQETQYF.

This clonotype occurred a few times. The rearrangement links TRBV20-1 to TRBJ2-3; 11 nucleotides align to TRBD2. This CDR3 has 15 residues. V shed 6 bases and J 4 bases; nucleotides not matched to a gene: 9. Germline loops: CDR1 DFQATT, CDR2 SNEGSKA (reference sequence). CDR3 loop: CSAPNSGGASDTQYF. The CDR3 DNA follows: TGCAGTGCACCTAATAGCGGGGGGGCCTCAGATACGCAGTATTTT.

In DNA form, the CDR3 reads TGTGCCAGCAGCCGAGGGACAGGAACCTACAATGAGCAGTTCTTC. It specifies CASSRGTGTYNEQFF. The gene calls are TRBV7-3 and TRBJ2-1, with 8 bases aligning to TRBD1. CDR1 is SGHTA, CDR2 FQGTGA, per germline. Losses at the gene ends were 5 bases for V and 2 bases for J; bases not matched to a gene: 5. The CDR3 has 15 residues.

The genes are TRBV6-5 and TRBJ2-1; 9 nucleotides align to TRBD2. V lost 0 bases to trimming and J lost 4 bases; unmatched junction nucleotides: 4. Germline assignment: CDR1 MNHEY and CDR2 SVGAGI. The CDR3 is 16 amino acids. DNA of the CDR3: TGTGCCAGCAGTTACTCTTTAGCGGGGGTGTACAATGAGCAGTTCTTC. Amino acids: CASSYSLAGVYNEQFF.

This clonotype was observed a few times. The chain uses TRBV24-1 and TRBJ2-3; D gene ambiguous. The CDR3 contains 12 residues. V gave up 3 bases and J gave up 11 bases, with 11 bases separating them. CDR1 and CDR2 from the germline V gene are KGHDR and SFDVKD. CDR3 bases: TGTGCCACCAGTGATGGGGTGAACAGGCAGTATTTT. This codes for CATSDGVNRQYF.

The chain joins TRBV11-2 to TRBJ2-7; TRBD2 aligns across 8 bases. The CDR3 loop spans 14 amino acids. J was trimmed by 7 bases and V by 2 bases; bases with no gene match: 7. Per germline, CDR1 SGHAT and CDR2 FQNNGV. The CDR3 loop is CASSLLGGANEQYF. For the CDR3, the DNA is TGTGCCAGCAGCTTACTCGGGGGGGCCAATGAGCAGTACTTC.

This chain uses TRBV12-3 or TRBV12-4 with TRBJ2-3; TRBD2 agrees at 8 bases. Trimming at V came to 4 bases and at J to 6 bases, leaving 12 bases not matched to a gene. CDR3 size: 16 residues. CDR3 nucleotides: TGTGCCAGCAGTTGGGGCGGGGGGCCCACGGCCGATACGCAGTATTTT. It is translated as CASSWGGGPTADTQYF.

The V call is TRBV27, the J call TRBJ1-2; no clear D. Germline V lookup: CDR1 MNHEY, CDR2 SMNVEV (reference sequence). Deletions cut 4 bases from V and 5 bases from J, with 11 bases between. The CDR3 is made up of 13 amino acids. CDR3 sequence: CASSSRSEYGYTF. The CDR3 region has the DNA TGTGCCAGCAGTTCCAGGAGTGAATATGGCTACACCTTC.

This clonotype showed up just a few times. The V call is TRBV4-1, the J call TRBJ2-5; perhaps TRBD2 as D (7 bases). The CDR3 runs to 16 residues. The germline gives CDR1 MGHRA, CDR2 YSYEKL. Trimming took 1 base from V and 5 from J, leaving 17 bases between them. The CDR3, as DNA: TGCGCCAGCAGCCAAGGCGGAAGGGGGGGCCCTGAGACCCAGTACTTC. Protein sequence: CASSQGGRGGPETQYF.

This clonotype was seen only once. The chain couples TRBV5-1 to TRBJ1-2; D call uncertain. CDR3 size: 14 residues. Trimming removed 3 bases at V and 2 bases at J, with 11 bases between. Germline values: CDR1 SGHRS, CDR2 YFSETQ. The CDR3 coding sequence is TGCGCCAGCAGCTCCCGCGCAGAGAACTATGGCTACACCTTC. This encodes CASSSRAENYGYTF.

This chain links TRBV20-1 with TRBJ1-6; D unresolved. This CDR3 is 17 amino acids long. Germline loops: CDR1 DFQATT, CDR2 SNEGSKA (reference sequence). The ends were cut back, 0 bases at V and 0 bases at J, with 12 bases in the middle. CDR3 in DNA: TGCAGTGCTAGAGATCTTCGAGGGAGCTCCTATAATTCACCCCTCCACTTT. Protein product: CSARDLRGSSYNSPLHF.